This TCR beta chain was recovered during a study of T cell responses to AZD1222 COVID-19 vaccine. As for the study in general: Doses given second, at about 4 or about 12 weeks, were pooled.

Concerning this clone itself: Its antigen is currently unknown.

The V gene end was trimmed by 6 bases and the J gene end by 8 bases; junction bases not matched to a gene: 12. Germline loops: CDR1 MDHEN, CDR2 SYDVKM. The CDR3 contains 16 residues. Using immunoSEQ multiplex PCR, the repertoire was profiled, and TCRdb retains in-frame clones only, with some absent. The sample yields some 140,000 clones, under 95% seen once. Notes on the study in general: Donors, mostly white British, included more females; clonal diversity was possibly underestimated. Of the AZD1222 recipients, only five or six were seropositive at baseline.

The chain is built from TRBV28 and TRBJ1-5; TRBD1 matches at 11 bases. Sequences were derived from peripheral blood, sampled on day 0 of AZD1222 vaccination. This clonotype originated in an adult in good health. This CDR3 reads CASRDWDRGGKKPQHF. CDR3 nucleotide sequence: TGTGCCAGCAGGGACTGGGACAGGGGGGGGAAAAAGCCCCAGCATTTT.